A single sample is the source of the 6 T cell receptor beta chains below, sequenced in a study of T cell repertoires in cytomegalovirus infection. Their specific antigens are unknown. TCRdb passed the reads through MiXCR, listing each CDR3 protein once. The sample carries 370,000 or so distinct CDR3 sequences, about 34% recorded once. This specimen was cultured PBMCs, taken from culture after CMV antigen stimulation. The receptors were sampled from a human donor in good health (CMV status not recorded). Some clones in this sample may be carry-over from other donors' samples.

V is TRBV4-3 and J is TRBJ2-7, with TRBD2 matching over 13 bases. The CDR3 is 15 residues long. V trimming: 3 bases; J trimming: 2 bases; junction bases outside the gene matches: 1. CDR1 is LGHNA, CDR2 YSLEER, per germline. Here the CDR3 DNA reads TGCGCCAGCAGCCATGGGACTAGCGGGACCTACGAGCAGTACTTC. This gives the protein CASSHGTSGTYEQYF.

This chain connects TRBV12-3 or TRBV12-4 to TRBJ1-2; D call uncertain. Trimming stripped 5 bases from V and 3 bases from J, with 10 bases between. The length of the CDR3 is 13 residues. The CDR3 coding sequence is TGTGCCAGCAGTCCCGAGGAGCACTATGGCTACACCTTC. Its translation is CASSPEEHYGYTF.

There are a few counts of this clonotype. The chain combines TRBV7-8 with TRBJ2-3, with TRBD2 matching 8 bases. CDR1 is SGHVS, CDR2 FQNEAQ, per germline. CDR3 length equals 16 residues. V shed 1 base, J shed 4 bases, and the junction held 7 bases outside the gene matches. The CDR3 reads CASSLGLAQDADTQYF. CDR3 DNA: TGTGCCAGCAGCTTAGGACTAGCGCAAGATGCAGATACGCAGTATTTT.

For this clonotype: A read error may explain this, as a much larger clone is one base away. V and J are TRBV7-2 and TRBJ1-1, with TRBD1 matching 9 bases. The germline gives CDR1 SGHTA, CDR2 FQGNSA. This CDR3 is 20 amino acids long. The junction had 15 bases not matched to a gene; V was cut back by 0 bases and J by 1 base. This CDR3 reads CASSLAPYPGTGYRNTEAFF. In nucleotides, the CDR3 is TGTGCCAGCAGCTTAGCGCCCTATCCTGGGACAGGGTACCGGAACACTGAAGCTTTCTTT.

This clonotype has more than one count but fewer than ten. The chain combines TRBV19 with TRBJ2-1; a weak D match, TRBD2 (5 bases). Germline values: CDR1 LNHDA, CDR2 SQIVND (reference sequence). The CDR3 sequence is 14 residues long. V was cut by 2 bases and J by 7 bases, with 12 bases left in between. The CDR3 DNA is TGTGCCAGTAGTATAACCGGACTTCGGAATGAGCAGTTCTTC. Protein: CASSITGLRNEQFF.

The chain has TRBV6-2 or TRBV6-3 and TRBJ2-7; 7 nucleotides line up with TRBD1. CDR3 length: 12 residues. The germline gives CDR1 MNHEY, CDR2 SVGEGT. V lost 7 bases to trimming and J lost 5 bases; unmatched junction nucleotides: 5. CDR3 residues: CASKTGFDEQYF. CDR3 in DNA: TGTGCCAGCAAGACAGGGTTCGACGAGCAGTACTTC.